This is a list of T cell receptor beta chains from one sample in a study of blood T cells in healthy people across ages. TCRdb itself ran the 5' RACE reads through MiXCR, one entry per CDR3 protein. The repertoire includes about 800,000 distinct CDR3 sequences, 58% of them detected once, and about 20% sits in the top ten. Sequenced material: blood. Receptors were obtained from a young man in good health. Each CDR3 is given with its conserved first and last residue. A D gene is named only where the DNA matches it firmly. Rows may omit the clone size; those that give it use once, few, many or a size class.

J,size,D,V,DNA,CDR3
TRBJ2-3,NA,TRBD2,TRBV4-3,TGCGCCAGCAGCCAAGGGGCCCTTAGTGGCGGGAGAACAGATACGCAGTATTTT,CASSQGALSGGRTDTQYF
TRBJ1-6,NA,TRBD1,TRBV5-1,TGCGCCAGCAGCTTGGACAGGGGGCTTTCACCCCTCCACTTT,CASSLDRGLSPLHF
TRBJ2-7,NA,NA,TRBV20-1,TGCAGTGCTTTTCCCATGTTAGCCTACGAGCAGTACTTC,CSAFPMLAYEQYF
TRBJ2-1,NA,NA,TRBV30,TGTGCCTTAGGTCTCAGCAGGTACAATGAGCAGTTCTTC,CALGLSRYNEQFF
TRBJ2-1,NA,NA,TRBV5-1,TGCGCCAGCAGCAACGACGGGAGGCAGTTCTTC,CASSNDGRQFF
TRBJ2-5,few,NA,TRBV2,TGTGCCAGCAGCGGGGCGACAGGGAGGGGTGAGACCCAGTACTTC,CASSGATGRGETQYF
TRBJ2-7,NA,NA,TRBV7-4,TGTGCCAGCAGCTCGGGACAAAAGTCCTACGAGCAGTACTTC,CASSSGQKSYEQYF
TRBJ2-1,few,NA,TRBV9,TGTGCCAGCAGCGGTTCCGGGATCACCTACAATGAGCAGTTCTTC,CASSGSGITYNEQFF
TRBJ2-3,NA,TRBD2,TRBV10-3,TGTGCCATCCGGAACCCTAGCGGGAGTGGGACAGATACGCAGTATTTT,CAIRNPSGSGTDTQYF
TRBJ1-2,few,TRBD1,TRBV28,TGTGCCAGCAGTACCCCCGGACAGGGCAACTATGGCTACACCTTC,CASSTPGQGNYGYTF
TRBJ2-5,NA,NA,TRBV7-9,TGTGCCAGCAGCTCAACCGTTACTAGTTTGTGGCAAGAGACCCAGTACTTC,CASSSTVTSLWQETQYF
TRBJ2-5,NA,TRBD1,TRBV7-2,TGTGCCAGCAGCTCCCCCGGGACAGCTATCGAGACCCAGTACTTC,CASSSPGTAIETQYF
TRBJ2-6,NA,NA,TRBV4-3,TGCGCCAGCAGCCAAGATCTTCCAGGGACTGGGGCCAACGTCCTGACTTTC,CASSQDLPGTGANVLTF
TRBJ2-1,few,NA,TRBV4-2,TGTGCCAGCAGCCAAGTAAGGGAAATTTGGACTAACCCCTACAATGAGCAGTTCTTC,CASSQVREIWTNPYNEQFF
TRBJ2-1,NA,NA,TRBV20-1,TGCAGTGCTACCGACGGGCGGACGGGGAATGAGCAGTTCTTC,CSATDGRTGNEQFF
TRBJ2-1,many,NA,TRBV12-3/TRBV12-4,TGTGCCAGCAGTTTTGCTAGCAGTTACAATGAGCAGTTCTTC,CASSFASSYNEQFF
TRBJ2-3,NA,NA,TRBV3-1,TGTGCCAGCAGCCAACCAAGATACCTCCTCGAGGGTGATACGCAGTATTTT,CASSQPRYLLEGDTQYF
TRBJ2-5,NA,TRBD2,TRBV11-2,TGTGCCAGCAGCTTAGGGGCTAGCGGGGCCACGAACATTGAGACCCAGTACTTC,CASSLGASGATNIETQYF
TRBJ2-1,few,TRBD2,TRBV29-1,TGCAGCGTTACGCAAGGCCTAGCGGGACGACAGTTCTTC,CSVTQGLAGRQFF
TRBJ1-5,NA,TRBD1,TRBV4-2,TGTGCCAGCAGCCAGGAGTTTGCAGGGGGCGCCGGGCAGCCCCAGCATTTT,CASSQEFAGGAGQPQHF
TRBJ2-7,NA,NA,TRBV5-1,TGCGCCAGCAGCTCCTTCAGAGCGGGCTCTATCACCAGCGAGCAGTACTTC,CASSSFRAGSITSEQYF
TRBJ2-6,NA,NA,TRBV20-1,TGCAGTGCCACAAGTGAAGAGGGTTCTGGGGCCGACGTCCTGACTTTC,CSATSEEGSGADVLTF
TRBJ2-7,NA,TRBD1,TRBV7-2,TGTGCCAGCAGCTCAGGGGGCGCAACCTACGAGCAGTACTTC,CASSSGGATYEQYF
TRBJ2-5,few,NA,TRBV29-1,TGCAGCGTTGAAGATCGGGGCAGGCAAGAGACCCAGTACTTC,CSVEDRGRQETQYF
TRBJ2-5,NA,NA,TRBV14,TGTGCCAGCAGCCACTCAGAGACCCAGTACTTC,CASSHSETQYF
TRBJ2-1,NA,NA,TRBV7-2,TGTGCCAGCAGCTTAGAGGCTCAGGTATACAATGAGCAGTTCTTC,CASSLEAQVYNEQFF
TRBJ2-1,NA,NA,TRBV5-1,TGCGCCAGCAGCTGGGAGGACTCCTCCTACAATGAGCAGTTCTTC,CASSWEDSSYNEQFF
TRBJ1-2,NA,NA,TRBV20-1,TGCAGTGCTAGAGACCAAACCGGAATGAACTATGGCTACACCTTC,CSARDQTGMNYGYTF
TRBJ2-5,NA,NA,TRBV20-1,TGCAGTGCTAGTATGAGCGCAGAGACCCAGTACTTC,CSASMSAETQYF
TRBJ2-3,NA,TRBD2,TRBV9,TGTGCCAGCAGCGCTTCCCTAGCGGGAGTATCAGATACGCAGTATTTT,CASSASLAGVSDTQYF
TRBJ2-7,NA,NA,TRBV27,TGTGCCTGCAGTTTATCAGGGAGGCAGGGGGCCTACGAGCAGTACTTC,CACSLSGRQGAYEQYF
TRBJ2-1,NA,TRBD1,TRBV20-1,TGCAGTGCTCTCCCCCAACGGGACAGGCGGGAGCAGTTCTTC,CSALPQRDRREQFF
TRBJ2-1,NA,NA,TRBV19,TGTGCCAGTAGTATAGATCGCAGAGATGAGCAGTTCTTC,CASSIDRRDEQFF
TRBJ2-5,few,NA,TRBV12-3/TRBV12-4,TGTGCCAGCACCAACGGACTTCTCCAAGAGACCCAGTACTTC,CASTNGLLQETQYF
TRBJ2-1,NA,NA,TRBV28,TGTGCCAGCAGTCCCTTTCGTAAGTTGAGTTCACAGTTCTTC,CASSPFRKLSSQFF
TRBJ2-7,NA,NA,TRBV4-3,TGCGCCAGCAGCCAAGGACGAGCGGGTTTATACGAGCAGTACTTC,CASSQGRAGLYEQYF
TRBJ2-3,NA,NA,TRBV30,TGTGCCTGGAGTACGGCAGGGGGCACAGATACGCAGTATTTT,CAWSTAGGTDTQYF
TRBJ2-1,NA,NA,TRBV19,TGTGCCAGTAGTATGGGGGGAGAGCAGTTCTTC,CASSMGGEQFF